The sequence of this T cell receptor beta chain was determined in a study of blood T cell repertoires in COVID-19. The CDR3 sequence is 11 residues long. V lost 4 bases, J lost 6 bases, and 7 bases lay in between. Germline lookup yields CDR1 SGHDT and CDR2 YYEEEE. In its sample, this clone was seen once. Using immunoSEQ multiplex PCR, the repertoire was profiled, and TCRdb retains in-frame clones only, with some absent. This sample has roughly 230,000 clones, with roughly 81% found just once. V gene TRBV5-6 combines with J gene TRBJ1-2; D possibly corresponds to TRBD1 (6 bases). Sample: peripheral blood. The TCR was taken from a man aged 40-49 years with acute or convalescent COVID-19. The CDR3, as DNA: TGTGCCAGCAGCCGGACAGATGGCTACACCTTC. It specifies CASSRTDGYTF. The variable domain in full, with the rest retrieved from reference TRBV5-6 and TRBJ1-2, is DAGVTQSPTHLIKTRGQQVTLRCSPKSGHDTVSWYQQALGQGPQFIFQYYEEEERQRGNFPDRFSGHQFPNYSSELNVNALLLGDSALYLCASSRTDGYTFGSGTRLTVV.